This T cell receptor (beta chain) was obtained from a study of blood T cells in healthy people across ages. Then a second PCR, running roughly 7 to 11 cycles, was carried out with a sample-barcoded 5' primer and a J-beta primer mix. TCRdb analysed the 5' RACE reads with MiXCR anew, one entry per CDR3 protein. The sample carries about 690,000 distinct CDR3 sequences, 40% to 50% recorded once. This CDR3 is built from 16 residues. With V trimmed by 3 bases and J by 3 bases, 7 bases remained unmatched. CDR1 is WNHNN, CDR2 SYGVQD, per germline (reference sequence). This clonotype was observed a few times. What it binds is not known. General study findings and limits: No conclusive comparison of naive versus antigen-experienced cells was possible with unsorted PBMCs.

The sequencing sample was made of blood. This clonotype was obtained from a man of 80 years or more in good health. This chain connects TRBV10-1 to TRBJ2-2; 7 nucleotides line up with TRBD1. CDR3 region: CASSDRTGGHTGELFF. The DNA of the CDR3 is TGCGCCAGCAGTGATAGGACAGGAGGTCACACCGGGGAGCTGTTTTTT.